Shown below are 24 T cell receptor beta chains from a single sample sequenced in a study of blood T cells in healthy people across ages. Together with a sample-barcoded 5' primer, a J-beta primer mix was included in a second PCR lasting about 7 to 11 cycles. MiXCR was run by TCRdb on the 5' RACE reads, yielding one entry per CDR3 protein. Altogether roughly 1.9 million distinct CDR3 sequences are present, around 42% being singletons, with the ten largest covering under 30%. What was sequenced was blood. Receptors were obtained from a human donor in good health.

The chain uses TRBV5-1 and TRBJ1-2; D ambiguous. Germline lookup yields CDR1 SGHRS and CDR2 YFSETQ. The CDR3 contains 14 residues. V lost 0 bases to trimming and J lost 5 bases, with 11 bases between them. DNA of the CDR3: TGCGCCAGCAGCTTGGCTGTGTCTCCATATGGCTACACCTTC. It encodes CASSLAVSPYGYTF.

J is TRBJ2-1 and V is TRBV20-1, with 12 bases identical to TRBD2. Germline CDR1 and CDR2: DFQATT and SNEGSKA (reference sequence). The CDR3 sequence is 17 residues long. V dropped 0 bases and J dropped 7; count of bases not matched to a gene: 10. CDR3: CSAREGLAGGPRNEQFF. DNA for the CDR3: TGCAGTGCTAGAGAGGGGCTAGCGGGGGGGCCGCGGAATGAGCAGTTCTTC.

This clonotype showed up just a few times. This chain uses TRBV29-1 with TRBJ2-7; TRBD1 aligns across 9 bases. The germline V gene encodes CDR1 SQVTM and CDR2 ANQGSEA. The CDR3 extends over 13 amino acids. With V trimmed by 4 bases and J by 3 bases, 4 bases remained unmatched. The CDR3 DNA is TGCAGCGTTGCCTTGGGACAGGGCTACGAGCAGTACTTC. It codes for CSVALGQGYEQYF.

This chain joins TRBV6-2 or TRBV6-3 and TRBJ2-1; D remains unclear. The length of the CDR3 is 14 residues. Trimming took 0 bases from V and 5 from J, leaving 8 bases between them. The germline gives CDR1 MNHEY, CDR2 SVGEGT. The CDR3 DNA follows: TGTGCCAGCAGTTACTCGAATCAGCACAATGAGCAGTTCTTC. It codes for CASSYSNQHNEQFF.

This clonotype was recorded a few times. Germline is not matched at one junction end, which may reflect a read error. The rearrangement links TRBV5-1 to TRBJ1-2; D not resolved. CDR1 is SGHRS, CDR2 YFSETQ, per germline. The CDR3 spans 11 residues. CDR3 in amino acids: CASSFSGGYTF. The DNA of the CDR3 is TGTGCCAGCAGCTTTTCCGGTGGCTACACCTTC.

The chain employs TRBV11-2 and TRBJ1-2; no reliable D call. Germline V gives CDR1 SGHAT, CDR2 FQNNGV. The CDR3 sequence is 13 residues long. Deletions cut 5 bases from V and 6 bases from J, with 13 bases between. CDR3 nucleotides: TGTGCCAGCAGCCTCGACTGGGAGGATGGCTACACCTTC. Translation gives CASSLDWEDGYTF.

This clonotype was observed a handful of times. This chain joins TRBV11-2 and TRBJ1-2; 7 bases are shared with TRBD1. Losses at the gene ends were 3 bases for V and 0 bases for J; bases not matched to a gene: 4. This CDR3 spans 15 amino acids. Germline-derived CDR1 and CDR2 are SGHAT and FQNNGV. In DNA form, the CDR3 reads TGTGCCAGCAGCTTCGCCGGGACAGCTAACTATGGCTACACCTTC. Translated, it gives CASSFAGTANYGYTF. Supplemented by reference TRBV11-2 and TRBJ1-2, the full variable domain reads EAGVAQSPRYKIIEKRQSVAFWCNPISGHATLYWYQQILGQGPKLLIQFQNNGVVDDSQLPKDRFSAERLKGVDSTLKIQPAKLEDSAVYLCASSFAGTANYGYTFGSGTRLTVV.

This clonotype was seen more than once but under ten times. The genes are TRBV7-2 and TRBJ2-2; TRBD2 agrees at 8 bases. Looked up from germline, CDR1 is SGHTA and CDR2 is FQGNSA. Losses at the gene ends were 4 bases for V and 4 bases for J; bases not matched to a gene: 5. The CDR3 runs to 15 residues. CDR3 residues: CASSWGAGGTGELFF. For the CDR3, the DNA is TGTGCCAGCAGCTGGGGGGCGGGGGGCACCGGGGAGCTGTTTTTT.

The chain joins TRBV5-5 to TRBJ2-7, with 8 positions matching TRBD1. The CDR3 sequence is 13 residues long. V shed 2 bases, J shed 9 bases, and the junction held 7 bases outside the gene matches. Germline values: CDR1 SGHKS, CDR2 YYEKEE (reference sequence). The CDR3 nucleotides read TGTGCCAGCAGCTTAGGGACAGGAACGGTGCAGTACTTC. This codes for CASSLGTGTVQYF.

The chain uses TRBV5-1 and TRBJ1-6; tentatively, D is TRBD1 (5 bases). The germline V gene has CDR1 SGHRS and CDR2 YFSETQ. Between the trimmed V and J ends, which lost 0 bases and 13 bases, there was a span of 11 bases. The CDR3 loop spans 13 amino acids. The CDR3 loop is CASSLDAGWPLHF. The CDR3 DNA sequence: TGCGCCAGCAGCTTGGACGCAGGGTGGCCCCTCCACTTT.

V usage is TRBV7-8 and J usage is TRBJ2-1; D gene uncertain. Deletions cut 10 bases from V and 4 bases from J, with 11 bases between. CDR1 is SGHVS and CDR2 is FQNEAQ in the germline V gene. CDR3 size: 12 residues. CDR3 sequence (DNA): TGTGCCACCGGATCTAATTACAATGAGCAGTTCTTC. Its protein product is CATGSNYNEQFF.

This clonotype was detected a few times. V gene TRBV7-9 combines with J gene TRBJ2-1, with a weak D call TRBD2 (5 bases). Germline CDR1 reads SEHNR; CDR2 reads FQNEAQ (reference sequence). With 1 base removed from V and 5 bases from J, the gap between germline ends came to 9 bases. The CDR3 sequence is 14 residues long. The CDR3: CASSLGGRHNEQFF. CDR3 nucleotides: TGTGCCAGCAGCTTAGGCGGGCGCCACAATGAGCAGTTCTTC.

DNA for the CDR3: TGCAGCGTTGAAGACAGGGGCCGGAGTGCTGAAGCTTTCTTT. It yields the protein CSVEDRGRSAEAFF. The chain has TRBV29-1 and TRBJ1-1; the D gene is possibly TRBD1 (6 bases). Trimming removed 0 bases from V and 6 bases from J, with 14 bases in between. The germline gives CDR1 SQVTM, CDR2 ANQGSEA. The CDR3 is 14 amino acids.

This clonotype was detected a few times. The chain uses TRBV20-1 and TRBJ1-4; tentative D call: TRBD1 (6 bases). The V and J ends lost 0 bases and 4 bases respectively, with 12 bases between them. Germline CDR1 DFQATT, CDR2 SNEGSKA (reference sequence). There are 15 residues in the CDR3. CDR3 nucleotide sequence: TGCAGTGCTAGAGATTACGGACAGAGTAATGAAAAACTGTTTTTT. This gives the protein CSARDYGQSNEKLFF.

The J gene is TRBJ2-1, the V gene TRBV11-1, with D possibly being TRBD1 (6 bases). This CDR3 is 14 amino acids long. Germline-derived CDR1 and CDR2 are SGHAT and FQDESV (reference sequence). With 7 bases removed from V and 0 bases from J, the gap between germline ends came to 10 bases. The CDR3 nucleotides read TGTGCCAGCAAGGGCAGGGGCTCCTACAATGAGCAGTTCTTC. Its protein product is CASKGRGSYNEQFF.

The rearrangement links TRBV2 to TRBJ2-5, with a possible D match to TRBD1 (5 bases). With 2 bases removed from V and 4 bases from J, the gap between germline ends came to 11 bases. CDR3 size: 14 residues. The germline V gene has CDR1 SNHLY and CDR2 FYNNEI. The CDR3 protein is CASSEITGPETQYF. Here the CDR3 DNA reads TGTGCCAGCAGTGAAATTACAGGACCAGAGACCCAGTACTTC.

The rearrangement joins TRBV29-1 to TRBJ1-2; D remains unclear. CDR3 length: 14 residues. V was trimmed by 4 bases and J by 8 bases, leaving 20 bases between them. The germline V gene encodes CDR1 SQVTM and CDR2 ANQGSEA. The CDR3 reads CSVVLDRGVRGYTF. The CDR3, as DNA: TGCAGCGTTGTCCTCGACCGGGGAGTGCGAGGCTACACCTTC.

The chain combines TRBV20-1 with TRBJ2-7, with D perhaps TRBD2 (5 bases). Trimming stripped 6 bases from V and 7 bases from J, with 16 bases between. The CDR3 is 12 residues long. The germline V gene encodes CDR1 DFQATT and CDR2 SNEGSKA (reference sequence). The CDR3 coding sequence is TGCAGTGCCCCTTACCTACGGAGGGAGCAGTACTTC. As protein: CSAPYLRREQYF.

This clonotype was counted between two and nine times. J is TRBJ1-6 and V is TRBV9, with TRBD1 matching over 8 bases. CDR1 and CDR2 (germline): SGDLS, YYNGEE. This CDR3 is built from 13 residues. V shed 3 bases, J shed 9 bases, and the junction held 2 bases outside the gene matches. The CDR3 DNA reads as TGTGCCAGCAGCGCGGACAGGGTTTCACCCCTCCACTTT. Translating gives CASSADRVSPLHF.

The V call is TRBV3-1, the J call TRBJ2-7, with 7 bases matching TRBD1. Germline trimming cut 1 base from V and 5 bases from J; bases unmatched to any gene: 5. Germline lookup yields CDR1 LGHDT and CDR2 YNNKEL (reference sequence). This CDR3 comprises 14 residues. The DNA of the CDR3 is TGTGCCAGCAGCCAAGTCGACAGGGCCCACGAGCAGTACTTC. Its translation is CASSQVDRAHEQYF.

The chain joins TRBV7-9 to TRBJ2-4; 7 bases are a match to TRBD2. V was clipped by 5 bases and J by 6 bases; unmatched bases: 10. Germline lookup yields CDR1 SEHNR and CDR2 FQNEAQ (reference sequence). The length of the CDR3 is 15 residues. In DNA, the CDR3 is TGTGCCAGCAGCGCTTGGGGGGGTAGCGGAAACATTCAGTACTTC. Protein product: CASSAWGGSGNIQYF.

The rearrangement uses TRBV27 and TRBJ1-2, with 10 bases matching TRBD1. The CDR3 is made up of 15 amino acids. Trimming removed 6 bases from V and 4 bases from J; junction bases left unmatched: 8. The V gene's germline CDR1 is MNHEY and CDR2 SMNVEV (reference sequence). The CDR3 bases are TGTGCCAGCAGCCCGACAGGGGGCGGTGGCTATGGCTACACCTTC. It translates to CASSPTGGGGYGYTF.

The chain employs TRBV12-3 or TRBV12-4 and TRBJ2-5; a weak D match, TRBD1 (5 bases). The J call is uncertain, as TRBJ2-7 better fits the DNA end. The CDR3 consists of 13 residues. The CDR3 DNA reads TGTGCCAGCAGCGATGGGGCAATCTACGAGCAGTACTTC. This sequence encodes CASSDGAIYEQYF.

The table lists this clonotype with many counts. The J gene is TRBJ1-2, the V gene TRBV7-3; maybe TRBD1 (6 bases). Trimming removed 2 bases at V and 4 bases at J, with 14 bases between. The CDR3 spans 15 residues. Germline values: CDR1 SGHTA, CDR2 FQGTGA. The CDR3: CASSLVGARSYGYTF. Here the CDR3 DNA reads TGTGCCAGCAGCTTAGTGGGGGCGCGGAGCTATGGCTACACCTTC.